These 22 T cell receptor beta chains originate from one sample sequenced in a study of siplizumab effects on memory and regulatory T cells. The assay was immunoSEQ multiplex PCR, and TCRdb's table has in-frame clones only and misses some. The sample lists 100,000 or so clones; about nine tenths were seen once. The sequencing input was non-Treg CD4+ T cells sorted from blood. These receptors were collected from a human donor in good health.

J is TRBJ1-5 and V is TRBV19; no definite D call. Deletions cut 2 bases from V and 1 base from J, with 9 bases between. Germline values: CDR1 LNHDA, CDR2 SQIVND (reference sequence). CDR3 length equals 15 residues. In DNA, the CDR3 is TGTGCCAGTAGTATATCCCAAAGAAGCAATCAGCCCCAGCATTTT. This codes for CASSISQRSNQPQHF.

Remarks on this clone: At one end, the junction sequence differs from germline, possibly due to a read error. The rearrangement links TRBV5-1 to TRBJ2-7, with D hard to call. Germline values: CDR1 SGHRS, CDR2 YFSETQ. CDR3 length: 15 residues. This CDR3 is CASSLRPETSHEQYF. The CDR3 DNA reads TGCGCCAGCAGCTTGCGTCCAGAAACCTCCCACGAGCAGTACTTC.

The chain is built from TRBV7-2 and TRBJ2-1; 14 bases align to TRBD2. The CDR3 loop spans 16 amino acids. After removal of 4 bases from V and 7 bases from J, the junction contained 6 bases not matched to a gene. Germline CDR1 is SGHTA and CDR2 is FQGNSA. This CDR3 reads CASSSRTSGRTNEQFF. CDR3 DNA: TGTGCCAGCAGCTCCAGGACTAGCGGGAGGACGAATGAGCAGTTCTTC.

This chain uses TRBV2 with TRBJ1-2, with D perhaps matching TRBD1 (6 bases). V lost 1 base and J lost 4, with 10 bases in between. CDR1 SNHLY and CDR2 FYNNEI come from the germline V gene. The length of the CDR3 is 14 residues. CDR3 in DNA: TGTGCCAGCAGTGAAGGGGGCAGGGGCTATGGCTACACCTTC. It specifies CASSEGGRGYGYTF.

V usage is TRBV21-1 and J usage is TRBJ2-1; TRBD2, the table's D call, was not compared with the DNA. TRBV21-1 is described as a pseudogene. The length of the CDR3 is 21 residues. CDR3 coding DNA: TGTGCCAGCAGCAAAGTCATCTTTGGTCGACTAGCGGGAGGGAATTACAATGAGCAGTTCTTC. Translated: CASSKVIFGRLAGGNYNEQFF.

This chain links TRBV4-1 with TRBJ2-1, with 8 positions matching TRBD2. The germline V gene encodes CDR1 MGHRA and CDR2 YSYEKL. Trimming took 2 bases from V and 8 from J; bases not matched to a gene: 11. There are 16 residues in the CDR3. Here the CDR3 DNA reads TGCGCCAGCAGCCAATTTGCGGGAGGAGGGAGGGATGAGCAGTTCTTC. Translated, it gives CASSQFAGGGRDEQFF.

This clone was counted a single time. V and J are TRBV25-1 and TRBJ2-7, with TRBD1 matching over 7 bases. The CDR3 sequence is 14 residues long. Germline lookup yields CDR1 MGHDK and CDR2 SYGVNS. With 6 bases clipped from V and 3 bases from J, the junction kept 8 bases outside the gene matches. The CDR3 region is CASSLRTGDYEQYF. The CDR3 DNA follows: TGTGCCAGCAGCTTACGGACAGGAGACTACGAGCAGTACTTC.

This clone was counted only a few times. The chain employs TRBV7-6 and TRBJ2-5; D is ambiguous. V was shortened by 4 bases and J by 5 bases, with 11 bases between the two germline ends. This CDR3 contains 13 residues. Germline CDR1 is SGHVS and CDR2 is FNYEAQ. CDR3 residues: CASSSARLETQYF. The CDR3 region has the DNA TGTGCCAGCAGCTCAGCCCGTCTGGAGACCCAGTACTTC.

The CDR3 region has the DNA TGCGCCAGCAGCCGGGACAGGGAACTTCAGCCCCAGCATTTT. Translating gives CASSRDRELQPQHF. The J gene is TRBJ1-5, the V gene TRBV4-1, with TRBD1 matching over 9 bases. CDR1 is MGHRA and CDR2 is YSYEKL in the germline V gene. This CDR3 has 14 amino acids. The ends lost 4 bases at V and 6 bases at J; junction bases unmatched: 4.

V is TRBV5-5 and J is TRBJ2-6, with D possibly matching TRBD2 (5 bases). Looked up from germline, CDR1 is SGHKS and CDR2 is YYEKEE (reference sequence). Trimming cost V 6 bases and J 0 bases, with 13 bases left between them. This CDR3 region has 16 residues. CDR3 sequence (DNA): TGTGCCAGCACCCTCACTAGGAACTCTGGGGCCAACGTCCTGACTTTC. This gives the protein CASTLTRNSGANVLTF.

The V and J genes are TRBV6-1 and TRBJ1-5, with D maybe TRBD1 (5 bases). The CDR3 consists of 13 residues. The V end lost 7 bases, the J end lost 5 bases, and 12 bases lay between the germline ends. Germline V CDR1 and CDR2: MNHNS, SASEGT. In nucleotides, the CDR3 is TGTGCCAGCACCCTGGGGGGTGATCAGCCCCAGCATTTT. As protein: CASTLGGDQPQHF.

The rearrangement uses TRBV18 and TRBJ2-2; D call uncertain. Germline V lookup: CDR1 KGHSH, CDR2 LQKENI. This CDR3 is built from 14 residues. V lost 3 bases, J lost 3 bases, and 8 bases lay in between. The CDR3 nucleotides are TGTGCCAGCTCACCTTTAGAAGACACCGGGGAGCTGTTTTTT. This sequence encodes CASSPLEDTGELFF.

V and J are TRBV15 and TRBJ2-3; D may be TRBD2 (5 bases). Germline CDR1 is LNHNV and CDR2 is YYDKDF (reference sequence). The V and J ends lost 0 bases and 3 bases respectively, with 10 bases between them. The CDR3 totals 15 residues. The CDR3 is CATSRERGITDTQYF. For the CDR3, the DNA is TGTGCCACCAGCAGAGAGCGAGGGATAACAGATACGCAGTATTTT.

The J gene is TRBJ1-1, the V gene TRBV7-9; a possible D gene is TRBD1 (5 bases). V gave up 2 bases and J gave up 3 bases, with 13 bases separating them. CDR3 length: 15 residues. Looked up from germline, CDR1 is SEHNR and CDR2 is FQNEAQ (reference sequence). In nucleotides, the CDR3 is TGTGCCAGCAGCTTACCTATGGGGGTAGACACTGAAGCTTTCTTT. Translating it yields CASSLPMGVDTEAFF.

This clone was recorded once. This chain uses TRBV7-8 with TRBJ1-4; no reliable D call. Germline V lookup: CDR1 SGHVS, CDR2 FQNEAQ. The CDR3 length is 15 residues. The V end was cut by 1 base, the J end by 2 bases, with 8 bases between. Here the CDR3 reads CASSLEYYTNEKLFF. CDR3 nucleotides: TGTGCCAGCAGCTTAGAATATTACACTAATGAAAAACTGTTTTTT.

This chain links TRBV5-1 with TRBJ2-1, with D possibly TRBD2 on 6 matching bases. The CDR3 runs to 13 residues. Trimming stripped 4 bases from V and 8 bases from J, with 13 bases between. Per the germline V gene, CDR1 is SGHRS and CDR2 is YFSETQ. The CDR3 DNA reads TGCGCCAGCAGCCCCCGGGGGTGGGATGAGCAGTTCTTC. It is translated as CASSPRGWDEQFF.

V gene TRBV4-2 combines with J gene TRBJ2-6, with D possibly being TRBD1 (5 bases). Germline V gene lookup returns CDR1 LGHNA and CDR2 YNFKEQ. Trimming shortened V by 1 base and J by 2 bases, and 6 bases separated the two germline ends. CDR3 size: 15 residues. The CDR3: CASSQGGAGANVLTF. In DNA, the CDR3 is TGTGCCAGCAGCCAAGGGGGCGCTGGGGCCAACGTCCTGACTTTC.

This chain uses TRBV4-3 with TRBJ2-5, with D unclear. The CDR3 loop spans 13 amino acids. Trimming took 4 bases from V and 1 from J, leaving 7 bases between them. Germline assignment: CDR1 LGHNA and CDR2 YSLEER. The CDR3 spells CASSPDGQETQYF. The DNA for the CDR3 is TGCGCCAGCAGCCCAGATGGCCAAGAGACCCAGTACTTC.

The rearrangement links TRBV2 to TRBJ2-1, with 14 bases aligning to TRBD2. Germline CDR1 and CDR2: SNHLY and FYNNEI. This CDR3 region has 17 residues. V gave up 4 bases and J gave up 7 bases; unmatched junction bases: 9. CDR3 sequence (DNA): TGTGCCAGCAGTGCCAGCCGGACTAGCGGGAGGCGAAATGAGCAGTTCTTC. Translating gives CASSASRTSGRRNEQFF.

V gene TRBV5-4 combines with J gene TRBJ2-7; TRBD2 might be the D (6 bases). Germline assignment: CDR1 SGHNT and CDR2 YYREEE (reference sequence). The CDR3 runs to 15 residues. V dropped 4 bases and J dropped 4 bases, with 18 bases sitting between them. DNA for the CDR3: TGTGCCAGCAGCCCAGATGGTGGGGGGTTATACGAGCAGTACTTC. Encoded protein: CASSPDGGGLYEQYF.

The chain has TRBV19 and TRBJ1-3; the D gene is possibly TRBD1 (5 bases). The germline V gene encodes CDR1 LNHDA and CDR2 SQIVND (reference sequence). The CDR3 runs to 14 residues. The V end lost 5 bases, the J end lost 4 bases, and 12 bases lay between the germline ends. As DNA, the CDR3 is TGTGCCAGTAGTTTTGGGGGGTCAGGAAACACCATATATTTT. Protein sequence: CASSFGGSGNTIYF.

This clone has just one count. This chain connects TRBV7-2 to TRBJ2-3; D is unresolved. V dropped 1 base and J dropped 14 bases, with 16 bases sitting between them. The CDR3 has 13 residues. Germline V gene data show CDR1 as SGHTA and CDR2 as FQGNSA. The CDR3 DNA follows: TGTGCCAGCAGCTTAGTTCGGGCTAATTTGGGGTATTTT. Translation: CASSLVRANLGYF.